The clone carrying this T cell receptor beta chain was counted a single time. V was shortened by 6 bases and J by 5 bases, with 14 bases between the two germline ends. The CDR3 covers 14 residues. Germline loops: CDR1 SNHLY, CDR2 FYNNEI. These data originate in a study of cytomegalovirus exposure and HLA in healthy donors. Primers for the PCR totalled 60 Vbeta and 13 Jbeta. Per the study methods: A follow-up analysis tallied 86 million or so unique TCR beta chains, approximately 10 million shared. TCRdb's table, derived via immunoSEQ multiplex PCR, lists solely in-frame clones and lacks some. The DNA gave D and trimming, while V, J and clone size come from that table. This sample has 150,000 to 200,000 clones, with 83% found just once.

Source material: PBMCs. The V call is TRBV2, the J call TRBJ1-5; possibly TRBD1 for D (5 bases). The receptor's source is a man aged 35 to 55 in good health and CMV-seropositive. The DNA of the CDR3 is TGTGCCAGCAGCGCGACAGTTTCGGATCAGCCCCAGCATTTT. The encoded protein is CASSATVSDQPQHF.